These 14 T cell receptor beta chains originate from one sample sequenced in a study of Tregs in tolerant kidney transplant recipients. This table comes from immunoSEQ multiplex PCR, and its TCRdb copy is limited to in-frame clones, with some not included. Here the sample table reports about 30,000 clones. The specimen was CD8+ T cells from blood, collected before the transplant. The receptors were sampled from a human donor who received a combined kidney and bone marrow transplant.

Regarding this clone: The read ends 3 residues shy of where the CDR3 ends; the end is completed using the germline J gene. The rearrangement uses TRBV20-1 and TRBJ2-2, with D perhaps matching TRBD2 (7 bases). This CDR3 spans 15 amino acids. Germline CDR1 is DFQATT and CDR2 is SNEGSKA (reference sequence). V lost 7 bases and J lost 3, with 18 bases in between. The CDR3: CSVWGAGDDTGELFF. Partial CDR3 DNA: TGCAGTGTGTGGGGGGCGGGGGATGACACCGGGGAG.

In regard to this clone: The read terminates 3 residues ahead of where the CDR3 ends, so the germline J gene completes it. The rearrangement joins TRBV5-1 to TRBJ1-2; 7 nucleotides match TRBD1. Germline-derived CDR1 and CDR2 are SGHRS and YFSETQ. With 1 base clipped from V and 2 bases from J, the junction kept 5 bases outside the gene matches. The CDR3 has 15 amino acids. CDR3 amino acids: CASSLREGANYGYTF. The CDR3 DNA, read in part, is TGCGCCAGCAGCTTGCGGGAGGGGGCGAACTATGGC. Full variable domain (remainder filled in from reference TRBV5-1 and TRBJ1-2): KAGVTQTPRYLIKTRGQQVTLSCSPISGHRSVSWYQQTPGQGLQFLFEYFSETQRNKGNFPGRFSGRQFSNSRSEMNVSTLELGDSALYLCASSLREGANYGYTFGSGTRLTVV.

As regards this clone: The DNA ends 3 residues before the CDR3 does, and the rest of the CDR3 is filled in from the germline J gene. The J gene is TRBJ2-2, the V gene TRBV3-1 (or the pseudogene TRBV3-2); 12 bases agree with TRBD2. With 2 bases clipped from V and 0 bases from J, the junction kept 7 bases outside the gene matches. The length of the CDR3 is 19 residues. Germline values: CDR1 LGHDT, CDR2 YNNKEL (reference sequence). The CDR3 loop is CASSQRLAGEVANTGELFF. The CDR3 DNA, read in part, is TGTGCCAGCAGCCAACGACTAGCGGGAGAGGTCGCGAACACCGGGGAG.

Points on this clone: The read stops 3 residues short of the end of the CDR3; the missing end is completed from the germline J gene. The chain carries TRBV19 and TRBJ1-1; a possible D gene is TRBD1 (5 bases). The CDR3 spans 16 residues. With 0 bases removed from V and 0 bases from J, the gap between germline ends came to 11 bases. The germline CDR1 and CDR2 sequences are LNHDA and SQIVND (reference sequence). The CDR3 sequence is CASSIDGRGVNTEAFF. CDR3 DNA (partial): TGTGCCAGTAGTATAGACGGACGGGGGGTGAACACTGAA.

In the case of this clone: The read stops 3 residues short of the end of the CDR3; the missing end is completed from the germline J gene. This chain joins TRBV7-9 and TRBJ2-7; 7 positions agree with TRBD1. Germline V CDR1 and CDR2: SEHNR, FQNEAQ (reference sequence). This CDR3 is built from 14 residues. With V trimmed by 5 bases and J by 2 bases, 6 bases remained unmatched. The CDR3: CASSPGGQAYEQYF. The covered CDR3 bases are TGTGCCAGCAGCCCGGGCGGACAGGCCTACGAG.

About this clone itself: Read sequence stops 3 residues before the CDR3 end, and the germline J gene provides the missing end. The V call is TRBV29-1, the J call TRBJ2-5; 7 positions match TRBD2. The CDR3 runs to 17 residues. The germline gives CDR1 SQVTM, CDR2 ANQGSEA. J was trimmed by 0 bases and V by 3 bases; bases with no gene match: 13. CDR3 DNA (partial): TGCAGCGTTGATAGGGCTAGCGGACGGATCTACCAAGAGACC. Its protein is CSVDRASGRIYQET. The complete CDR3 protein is CSVDRASGRIYQETQYF.

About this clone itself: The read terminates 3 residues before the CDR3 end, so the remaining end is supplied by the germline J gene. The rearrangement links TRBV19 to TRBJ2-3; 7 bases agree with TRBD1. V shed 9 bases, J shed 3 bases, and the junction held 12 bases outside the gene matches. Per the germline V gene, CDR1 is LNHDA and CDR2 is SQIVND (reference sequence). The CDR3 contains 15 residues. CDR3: CASIGAGGLTDTQYF. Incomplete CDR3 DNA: TGTGCCAGCATCGGGGCAGGGGGATTGACAGATACG.

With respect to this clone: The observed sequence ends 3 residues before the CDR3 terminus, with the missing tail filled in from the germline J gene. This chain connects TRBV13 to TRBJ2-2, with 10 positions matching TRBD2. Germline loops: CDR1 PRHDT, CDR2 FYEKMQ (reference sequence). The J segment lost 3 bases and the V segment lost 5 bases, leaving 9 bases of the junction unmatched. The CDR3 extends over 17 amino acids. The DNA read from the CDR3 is TGTGCCAGCAGCAAAGGGAAGCGGGGGGGCCACACCGGGGAG. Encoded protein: CASSKGKRGGHTGE. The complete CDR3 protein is CASSKGKRGGHTGELFF.

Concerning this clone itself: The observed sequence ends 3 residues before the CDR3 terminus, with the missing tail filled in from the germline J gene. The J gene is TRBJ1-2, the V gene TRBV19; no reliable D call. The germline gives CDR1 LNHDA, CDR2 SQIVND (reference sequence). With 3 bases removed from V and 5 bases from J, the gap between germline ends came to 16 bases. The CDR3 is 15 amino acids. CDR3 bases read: TGTGCCAGTAGTATTACCGGGTCTCAACGATATGGC. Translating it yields CASSITGSQRYG. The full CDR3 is CASSITGSQRYGYTF.

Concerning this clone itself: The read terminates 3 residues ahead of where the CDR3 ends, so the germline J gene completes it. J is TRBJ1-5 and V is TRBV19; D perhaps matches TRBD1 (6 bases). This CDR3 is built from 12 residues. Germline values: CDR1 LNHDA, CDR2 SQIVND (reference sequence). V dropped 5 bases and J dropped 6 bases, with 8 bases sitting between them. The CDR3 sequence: CASSQGSQPQHF. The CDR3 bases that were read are TGTGCCAGTAGTCAGGGGTCTCAGCCC.

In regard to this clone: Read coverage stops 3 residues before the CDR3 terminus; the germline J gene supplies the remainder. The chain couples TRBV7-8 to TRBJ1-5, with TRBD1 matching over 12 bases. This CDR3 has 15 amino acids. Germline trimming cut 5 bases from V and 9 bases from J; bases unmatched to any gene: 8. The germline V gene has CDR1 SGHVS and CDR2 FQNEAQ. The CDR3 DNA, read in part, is TGTGCCAGCAGCATGCTAGGGACAGGGGGCCCGCCC. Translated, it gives CASSMLGTGGPP. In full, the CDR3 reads CASSMLGTGGPPQHF.

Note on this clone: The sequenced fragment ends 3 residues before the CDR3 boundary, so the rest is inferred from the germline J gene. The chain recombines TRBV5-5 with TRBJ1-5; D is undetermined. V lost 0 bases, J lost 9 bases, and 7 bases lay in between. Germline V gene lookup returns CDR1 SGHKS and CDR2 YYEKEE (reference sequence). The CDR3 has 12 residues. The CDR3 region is CASSLGTGPQHF. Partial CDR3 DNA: TGTGCCAGCAGCTTGGGAACCGGGCCC. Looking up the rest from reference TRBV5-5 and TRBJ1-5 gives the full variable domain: DAGVTQSPTHLIKTRGQQVTLRCSPISGHKSVSWYQQVLGQGPQFIFQYYEKEERGRGNFPDRFSARQFPNYSSELNVNALLLGDSALYLCASSLGTGPQHFGDGTRLSIL.

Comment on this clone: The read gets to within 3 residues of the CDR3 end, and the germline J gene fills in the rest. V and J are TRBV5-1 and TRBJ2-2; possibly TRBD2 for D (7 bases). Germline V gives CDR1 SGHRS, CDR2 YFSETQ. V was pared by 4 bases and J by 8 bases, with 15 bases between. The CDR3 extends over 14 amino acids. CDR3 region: CASSLEAGAGELFF. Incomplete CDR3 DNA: TGCGCCAGCAGCCTGGAGGCGGGGGCGGGGGAG.

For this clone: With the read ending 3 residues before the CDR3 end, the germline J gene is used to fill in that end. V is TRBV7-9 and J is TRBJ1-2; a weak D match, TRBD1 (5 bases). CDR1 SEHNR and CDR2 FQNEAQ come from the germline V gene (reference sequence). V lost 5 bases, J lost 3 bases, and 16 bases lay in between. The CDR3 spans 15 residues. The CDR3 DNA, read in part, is TGTGCCAGCAGCCCCCGACAGACGCCTGACTATGGC. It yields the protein CASSPRQTPDYG. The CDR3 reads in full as CASSPRQTPDYGYTF.